These 21 T cell receptor beta chains originate from one sample sequenced in a study of T cell responses to AZD1222 COVID-19 vaccine. Sequenced by immunoSEQ multiplex PCR; TCRdb stores in-frame clones only, minus some. The sample includes about 110,000 clones, roughly 90% of them seen just once. The sequencing here drew on peripheral blood, taken 28 days after the second AZD1222 dose. These receptors were obtained from an adult who received the AZD1222 COVID-19 vaccine.

This chain joins TRBV27 and TRBJ2-3; D uncertain. The CDR3 consists of 16 residues. V lost 8 bases and J lost 2, with 20 bases in between. Germline V lookup: CDR1 MNHEY, CDR2 SMNVEV (reference sequence). For the CDR3, the DNA is TGTGCCAGCTCAAATATCCGGTTAACCTTCACAGATACGCAGTATTTT. Translating gives CASSNIRLTFTDTQYF.

This chain connects TRBV7-2 to TRBJ1-2; no clear D gene. There are 16 residues in the CDR3. The ends were cut back, 6 bases at V and 7 bases at J, with 24 bases in the middle. Germline V gives CDR1 SGHTA, CDR2 FQGNSA. The CDR3 spells CASSPRLGRDLSGYTF. As DNA, the CDR3 is TGTGCCAGCAGTCCCAGACTTGGGCGAGATTTAAGTGGCTACACCTTC.

The chain is built from TRBV7-8 and TRBJ2-5; 8 bases map to TRBD2. Germline V CDR1 and CDR2: SGHVS, FQNEAQ. V lost 7 bases, J lost 5 bases, and 6 bases stayed unmatched. CDR3 length: 13 residues. The CDR3 loop is CASTPGGGETQYF. The CDR3 DNA reads as TGTGCCAGCACCCCGGGAGGGGGGGAGACCCAGTACTTC.

The chain has TRBV2 and TRBJ1-2; D is unclear. This CDR3 is 12 amino acids long. Germline CDR1 SNHLY, CDR2 FYNNEI. V lost 6 bases and J 9 bases, leaving 14 bases between the germline ends. The CDR3 region is CASRRIGHRYTF. The CDR3 bases are TGTGCCAGCAGGCGGATAGGGCACCGCTACACCTTC.

The rearrangement joins TRBV28 to TRBJ1-1, with D maybe TRBD1 (5 bases). CDR3 size: 12 residues. Germline values: CDR1 MDHEN, CDR2 SYDVKM. V lost 10 bases and J lost 4, with 13 bases in between. Here the CDR3 reads CATNAGGTEAFF. CDR3 DNA: TGTGCCACCAACGCGGGGGGCACTGAAGCTTTCTTT.

This clone was seen more than once but under ten times. J is TRBJ1-6 and V is TRBV11-2, with D hard to call. V was clipped by 5 bases and J by 0 bases, with 14 bases between them. From germline, CDR1 is SGHAT and CDR2 FQNNGV. The CDR3 is 17 residues long. The CDR3 reads CASSPGFPSSYNSPLHF. CDR3 bases: TGTGCCAGCAGCCCGGGCTTTCCTAGCTCCTATAATTCACCCCTCCACTTT.

V usage is TRBV5-4 and J usage is TRBJ1-5; TRBD1 matches 11 bases. The CDR3 extends over 16 amino acids. Trimming took 5 bases from V and 7 from J; bases not matched to a gene: 11. CDR1 and CDR2 from the germline V gene are SGHNT and YYREEE (reference sequence). This CDR3 is CASSLVKGQGGQPQHF. The CDR3 DNA sequence: TGTGCCAGCAGTTTAGTCAAGGGACAGGGGGGACAGCCCCAGCATTTT.

This clone was detected a few times. The gene calls are TRBV19 and TRBJ1-1, with TRBD1 identical over 9 bases. The CDR3 consists of 16 residues. Germline trimming cut 7 bases from V and 5 bases from J; bases unmatched to any gene: 14. CDR1 is LNHDA, CDR2 SQIVND, per germline (reference sequence). This CDR3 reads CASIPGQGPVGTEAFF. CDR3 DNA: TGTGCCAGTATCCCGGGACAGGGCCCCGTCGGGACTGAAGCTTTCTTT.

This clone was recorded once. This chain uses TRBV5-1 with TRBJ1-2; D remains unclear. The CDR3 runs to 16 residues. The germline gives CDR1 SGHRS, CDR2 YFSETQ. The V and J ends lost 0 bases and 2 bases respectively, with 14 bases between them. CDR3 sequence (DNA): TGCGCCAGCAGCTTGGGGTATTTGTCGGGCAACTATGGCTACACCTTC. Encoded protein: CASSLGYLSGNYGYTF.

This clone was observed once. V is TRBV7-9 and J is TRBJ2-1; the D call may be TRBD1 or TRBD2 (5 bases each). CDR3 length: 13 amino acids. V gave up 7 bases and J gave up 5 bases, with 12 bases separating them. The germline V gene encodes CDR1 SEHNR and CDR2 FQNEAQ (reference sequence). CDR3 bases: TGTGCCAGCACCCGGGGCAGGGACAATGAGCAGTTCTTC. Encoded protein: CASTRGRDNEQFF.

The chain uses TRBV2 and TRBJ1-4, with TRBD1 as a possible D gene (6 bases). The CDR3 sequence is 15 residues long. The germline gives CDR1 SNHLY, CDR2 FYNNEI. Trimming stripped 6 bases from V and 1 base from J, with 12 bases between. The DNA for the CDR3 is TGTGCCAGCAGCACCCGAGGGGGAACTAATGAAAAACTGTTTTTT. Protein product: CASSTRGGTNEKLFF.

The chain links TRBV21-1 to TRBJ2-1; TRBD2 is taken as the D call from the table, unchecked against the DNA. TRBV21-1 is shown as a pseudogene. The CDR3 is 16 amino acids. In DNA form, the CDR3 reads TGTGCCAGCAGCAAAATGGAAGGGAGCTCCTACAATGAGCAGTTCTTC. Translated: CASSKMEGSSYNEQFF.

CDR3 in amino acids: CTSSGHRIAPSYEQYF. In DNA form, the CDR3 reads TGCACCAGCAGCGGTCATAGGATAGCGCCCTCCTACGAGCAGTACTTC. The gene calls are TRBV1 and TRBJ2-7; TRBD2, as called in the table, went unchecked against the DNA. TRBV1 represents a pseudogene. The CDR3 has 16 amino acids.

This clone was observed a single time. The rearrangement links TRBV6-5 to TRBJ2-3, with unresolved D. Germline CDR1 reads MNHEY; CDR2 reads SVGAGI. The CDR3 contains 13 residues. Trimming stripped 0 bases from V and 2 bases from J, with 3 bases between. CDR3 sequence: CASSYSSTDTQYF. The CDR3, as DNA: TGTGCCAGCAGTTACTCGTCCACAGATACGCAGTATTTT.

This clone was counted a single time. This chain's CDR3 is CASSLELAVSYEQYF. As DNA, the CDR3 is TGCGCCAGCAGCTTGGAACTAGCGGTATCCTACGAGCAGTACTTC. The chain couples TRBV5-1 to TRBJ2-7, with 8 bases that match TRBD2. With V trimmed by 0 bases and J by 1 base, 3 bases remained unmatched. Germline values: CDR1 SGHRS, CDR2 YFSETQ. This CDR3 has 15 amino acids.

The chain carries TRBV5-5 and TRBJ2-7; TRBD1 agrees at 10 bases. The CDR3 covers 14 residues. Germline CDR1 reads SGHKS; CDR2 reads YYEKEE (reference sequence). V lost 0 bases and J lost 5; bases outside the gene matches: 2. The CDR3 DNA is TGTGCCAGCAGCTTGGGACAGGGGGCTGACGAGCAGTACTTC. Translated: CASSLGQGADEQYF.

This sequence joins TRBV7-8 and TRBJ2-3, with no clear D. This CDR3 is built from 15 residues. Trimming pared 2 bases from V and 2 bases from J, leaving 11 bases between. The germline CDR1 and CDR2 sequences are SGHVS and FQNEAQ. The CDR3 DNA reads TGTGCCAGCAGCTTAAGTGGACCTTACACAGATACGCAGTATTTT. It encodes CASSLSGPYTDTQYF.

This rearrangement joins TRBV5-1 to TRBJ2-1; no clear D gene. This CDR3 spans 14 amino acids. CDR1 and CDR2 from the germline V gene are SGHRS and YFSETQ. V was pared by 0 bases and J by 7 bases, with 11 bases between. The CDR3 coding sequence is TGCGCCAGCAGCTTGGTCGGGCTAGAGAATGAGCAGTTCTTC. Amino acids: CASSLVGLENEQFF.

The chain carries TRBV7-9 and TRBJ1-2, with a weak D call TRBD1 (5 bases). Between the trimmed V and J ends, which lost 5 bases and 8 bases, there was a span of 9 bases. Germline assignment: CDR1 SEHNR and CDR2 FQNEAQ (reference sequence). This CDR3 is built from 11 residues. In nucleotides, the CDR3 is TGTGCCAGCAGCCGCCAGGGCGGCTACACCTTC. Translating it yields CASSRQGGYTF.

This rearrangement joins TRBV6-5 to TRBJ2-5; TRBD2 agrees at 12 bases. Per germline, CDR1 MNHEY and CDR2 SVGAGI. V shed 4 bases, J shed 2 bases, and the junction held 5 bases outside the gene matches. The CDR3 is 16 amino acids. The CDR3 nucleotides are TGTGCCAGCAGTTCCTGGACTAGCGGGGATCAAGAGACCCAGTACTTC. Protein: CASSSWTSGDQETQYF.

The rearrangement links TRBV3-1 (or the pseudogene TRBV3-2) to TRBJ2-3; possibly TRBD2 for D (7 bases). Germline V gene sequence: CDR1 LGHDT, CDR2 YNNKEL (reference sequence). Trimming pared 2 bases from V and 5 bases from J, leaving 17 bases between. This CDR3 spans 16 amino acids. CDR3 sequence reads: CASSQNTGGQGDTQYF. CDR3 coding DNA: TGTGCCAGCAGCCAAAACACCGGGGGGCAGGGAGATACGCAGTATTTT.